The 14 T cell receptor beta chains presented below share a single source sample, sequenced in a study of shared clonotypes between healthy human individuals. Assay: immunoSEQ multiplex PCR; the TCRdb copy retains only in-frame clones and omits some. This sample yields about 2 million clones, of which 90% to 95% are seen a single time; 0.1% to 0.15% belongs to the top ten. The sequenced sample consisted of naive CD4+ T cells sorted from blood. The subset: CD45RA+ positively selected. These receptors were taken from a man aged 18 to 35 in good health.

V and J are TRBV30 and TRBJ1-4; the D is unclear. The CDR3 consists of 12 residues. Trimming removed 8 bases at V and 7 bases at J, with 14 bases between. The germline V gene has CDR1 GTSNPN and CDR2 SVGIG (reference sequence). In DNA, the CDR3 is TGTGCCGGCGACATCGGATCTGAAAAACTGTTTTTT. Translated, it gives CAGDIGSEKLFF.

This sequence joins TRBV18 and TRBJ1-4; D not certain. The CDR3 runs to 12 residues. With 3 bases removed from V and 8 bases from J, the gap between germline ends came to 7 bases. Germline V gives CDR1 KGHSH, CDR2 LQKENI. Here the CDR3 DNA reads TGTGCCAGCTCACCGAAGAGGGAAAAACTGTTTTTT. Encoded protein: CASSPKREKLFF.

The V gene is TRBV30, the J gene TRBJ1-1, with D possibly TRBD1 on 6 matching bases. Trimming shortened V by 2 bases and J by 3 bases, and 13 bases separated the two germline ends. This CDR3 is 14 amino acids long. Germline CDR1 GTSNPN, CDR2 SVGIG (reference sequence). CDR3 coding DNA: TGTGCCTGGAGTAAGGGACACTTCGACACTGAAGCTTTCTTT. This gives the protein CAWSKGHFDTEAFF.

Here the CDR3 reads CASSFVTVNTEAFF. CDR3 nucleotides: TGTGCCAGCAGCTTTGTTACAGTGAACACTGAAGCTTTCTTT. This chain uses TRBV5-6 with TRBJ1-1, with D unclear. The CDR3 spans 14 residues. Germline-derived CDR1 and CDR2 are SGHDT and YYEEEE. With 2 bases removed from V and 0 bases from J, the gap between germline ends came to 8 bases.

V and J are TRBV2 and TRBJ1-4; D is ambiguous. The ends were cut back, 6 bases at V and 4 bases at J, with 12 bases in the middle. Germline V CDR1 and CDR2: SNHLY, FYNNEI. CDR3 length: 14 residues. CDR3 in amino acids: CASSLTRYNEKLFF. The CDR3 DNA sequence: TGTGCCAGCAGCTTGACACGCTATAATGAAAAACTGTTTTTT. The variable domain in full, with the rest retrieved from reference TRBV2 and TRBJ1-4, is EPEVTQTPSHQVTQMGQEVILRCVPISNHLYFYWYRQILGQKVEFLVSFYNNEISEKSEIFDDQFSVERPDGSNFTLKIRSTKLEDSAMYFCASSLTRYNEKLFFGSGTQLSVL.

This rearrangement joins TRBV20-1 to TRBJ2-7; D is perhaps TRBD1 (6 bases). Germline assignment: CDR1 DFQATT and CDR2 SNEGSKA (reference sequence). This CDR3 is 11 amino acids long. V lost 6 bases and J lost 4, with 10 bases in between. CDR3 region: CSAGGGYEQYF. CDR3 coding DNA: TGCAGTGCAGGGGGTGGATACGAGCAGTACTTC.

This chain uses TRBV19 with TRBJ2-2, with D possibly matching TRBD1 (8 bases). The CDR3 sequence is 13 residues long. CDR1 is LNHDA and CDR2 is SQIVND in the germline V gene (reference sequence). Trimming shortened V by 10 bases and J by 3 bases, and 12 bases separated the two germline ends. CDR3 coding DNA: TGTGCCATACAGGGGGGGTACACCGGGGAGCTGTTTTTT. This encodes CAIQGGYTGELFF. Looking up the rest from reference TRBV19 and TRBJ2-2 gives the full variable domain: DGGITQSPKYLFRKEGQNVTLSCEQNLNHDAMYWYRQDPGQGLRLIYYSQIVNDFQKGDIAEGYSVSREKKESFPLTVTSAQKNPTAFYLCAIQGGYTGELFFGEGSRLTVL.

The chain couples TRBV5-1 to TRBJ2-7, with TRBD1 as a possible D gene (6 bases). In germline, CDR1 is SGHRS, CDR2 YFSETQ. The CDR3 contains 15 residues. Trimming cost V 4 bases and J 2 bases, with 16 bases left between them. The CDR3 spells CASSVDRLTPYEQYF. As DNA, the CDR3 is TGCGCCAGCAGCGTGGACAGACTAACTCCCTACGAGCAGTACTTC.

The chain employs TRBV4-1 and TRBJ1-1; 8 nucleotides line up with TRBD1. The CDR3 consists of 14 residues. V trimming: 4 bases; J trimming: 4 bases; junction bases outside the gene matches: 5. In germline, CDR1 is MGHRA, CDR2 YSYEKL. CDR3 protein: CASSPRGLGTEAFF. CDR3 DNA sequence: TGCGCCAGCAGCCCCAGGGGGCTCGGCACTGAAGCTTTCTTT.

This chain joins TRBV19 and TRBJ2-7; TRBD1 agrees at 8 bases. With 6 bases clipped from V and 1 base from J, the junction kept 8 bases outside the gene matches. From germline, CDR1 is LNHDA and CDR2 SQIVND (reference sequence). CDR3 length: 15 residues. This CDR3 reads CASSPGQGVSYEQYF. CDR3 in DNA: TGTGCCAGTAGCCCCGGACAGGGTGTTTCCTACGAGCAGTACTTC.

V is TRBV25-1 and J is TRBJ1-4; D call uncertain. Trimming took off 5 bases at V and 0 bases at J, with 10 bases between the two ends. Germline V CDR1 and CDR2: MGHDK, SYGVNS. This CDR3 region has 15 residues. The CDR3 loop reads CASSSGLATNEKLFF. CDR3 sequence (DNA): TGTGCCAGCAGTAGCGGATTAGCAACTAATGAAAAACTGTTTTTT.

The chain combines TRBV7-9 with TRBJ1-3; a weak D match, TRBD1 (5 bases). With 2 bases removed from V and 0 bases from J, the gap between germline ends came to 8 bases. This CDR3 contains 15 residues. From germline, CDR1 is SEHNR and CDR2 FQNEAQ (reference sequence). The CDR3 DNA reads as TGTGCCAGCAGCTTAAAGGGGAGCTCTGGAAACACCATATATTTT. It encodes CASSLKGSSGNTIYF. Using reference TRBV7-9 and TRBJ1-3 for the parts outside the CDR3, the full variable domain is DTGVSQNPRHKITKRGQNVTFRCDPISEHNRLYWYRQTLGQGPEFLTYFQNEAQLEKSRLLSDRFSAERPKGSFSTLEIQRTEQGDSAMYLCASSLKGSSGNTIYFGEGSWLTVV.

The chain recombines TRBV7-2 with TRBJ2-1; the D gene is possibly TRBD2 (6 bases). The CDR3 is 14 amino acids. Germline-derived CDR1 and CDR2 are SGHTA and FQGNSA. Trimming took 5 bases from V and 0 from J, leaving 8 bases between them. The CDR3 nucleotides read TGTGCCAGCAGCAAGGACTACTCCTACAATGAGCAGTTCTTC. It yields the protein CASSKDYSYNEQFF.

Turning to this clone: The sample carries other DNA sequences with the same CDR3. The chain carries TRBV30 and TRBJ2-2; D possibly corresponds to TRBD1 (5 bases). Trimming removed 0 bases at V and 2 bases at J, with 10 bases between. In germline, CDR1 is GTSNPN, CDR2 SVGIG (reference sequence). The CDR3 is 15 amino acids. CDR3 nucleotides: TGTGCCTGGAGTGTAGTCAGGGCTAACACCGGGGAGCTGTTTTTT. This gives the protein CAWSVVRANTGELFF. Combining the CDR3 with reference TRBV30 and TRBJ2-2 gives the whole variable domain SQTIHQWPATLVQPVGSPLSLECTVEGTSNPNLYWYRQAAGRGLQLLFYSVGIGQISSEVPQNLSASRPQDRQFILSSKKLLLSDSGFYLCAWSVVRANTGELFFGEGSRLTVL.